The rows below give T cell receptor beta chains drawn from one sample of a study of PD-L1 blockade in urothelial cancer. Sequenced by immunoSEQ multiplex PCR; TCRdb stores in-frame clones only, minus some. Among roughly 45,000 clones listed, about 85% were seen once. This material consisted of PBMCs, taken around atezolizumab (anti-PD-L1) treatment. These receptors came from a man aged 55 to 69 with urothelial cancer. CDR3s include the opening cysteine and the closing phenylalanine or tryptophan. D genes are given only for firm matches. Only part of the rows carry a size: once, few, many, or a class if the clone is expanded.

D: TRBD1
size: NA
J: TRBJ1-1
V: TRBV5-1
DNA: TGCGCCAGCATCCCGAACAGGGGAGGCACTGAAGCTTTCTTT
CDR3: CASIPNRGGTEAFF

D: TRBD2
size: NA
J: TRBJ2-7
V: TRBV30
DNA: TGTGCCTGGAGACTAGCGGGGCTCTACGAGCAGTACTTC
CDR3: CAWRLAGLYEQYF

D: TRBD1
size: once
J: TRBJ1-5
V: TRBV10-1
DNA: TGCGCCAGCAGTGCGGGACAGGGCTATAGCAATCAGCCCCAGCATTTT
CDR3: CASSAGQGYSNQPQHF

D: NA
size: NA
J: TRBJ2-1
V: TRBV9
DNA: TGTGCCAGCAGCGTCAGGGGAACCTACAATGAGCAGTTCTTC
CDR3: CASSVRGTYNEQFF

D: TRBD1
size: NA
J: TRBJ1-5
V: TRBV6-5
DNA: TGTGCCAGCAGTCCCCTTGGGACAGGGGATCAGCCCCAGCATTTT
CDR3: CASSPLGTGDQPQHF

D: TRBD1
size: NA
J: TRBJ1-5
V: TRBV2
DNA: TGTGCCAGCAAAGACAGGGCCTATCAGCCCCAGCATTTT
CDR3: CASKDRAYQPQHF

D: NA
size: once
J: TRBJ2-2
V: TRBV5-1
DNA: TGCGCCAGCAGCTTGTTGGCCAGGGAAACCGGGGAGCTGTTTTTT
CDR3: CASSLLARETGELFF

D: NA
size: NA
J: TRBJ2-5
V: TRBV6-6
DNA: TGTGCCAGCAGTTACTCGACGGGGGCCCAGTACTTC
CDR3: CASSYSTGAQYF

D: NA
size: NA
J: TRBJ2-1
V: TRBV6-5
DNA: TGTGCCAGCAGTTTCTCAGGCAGGGGAATCTACAATGAGCAGTTCTTC
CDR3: CASSFSGRGIYNEQFF

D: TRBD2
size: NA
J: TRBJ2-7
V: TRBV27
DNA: TGTGCCAGCAGTTTAAAGGCAGTCTCTAGCGGGGGGCTAAGCTCCTACGAGCAGTACTTC
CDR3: CASSLKAVSSGGLSSYEQYF

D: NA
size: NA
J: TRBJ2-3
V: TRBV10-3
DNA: TGTGCCATCAGTGATTCCGATCTAATGAAGGATACGCAGTATTTT
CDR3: CAISDSDLMKDTQYF

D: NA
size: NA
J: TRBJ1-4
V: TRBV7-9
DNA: TGTGCCAGCAGCCCCAGGTTGGCTAATGAAAAACTGTTTTTT
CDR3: CASSPRLANEKLFF

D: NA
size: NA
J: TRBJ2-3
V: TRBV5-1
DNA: TGCGCCAGCAGCCGAGGGGACTTCACAGATACGCAGTATTTT
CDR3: CASSRGDFTDTQYF

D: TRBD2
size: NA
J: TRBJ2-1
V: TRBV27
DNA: TGTGCCAGCAGCCGCCCCCAGCGGGGGGGCGCCCATGAGCAGTTCTTC
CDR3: CASSRPQRGGAHEQFF

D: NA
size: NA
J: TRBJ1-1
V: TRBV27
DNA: TGTGCCAGCAATCGGCGAGGGAACACTGAAGCTTTCTTT
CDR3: CASNRRGNTEAFF

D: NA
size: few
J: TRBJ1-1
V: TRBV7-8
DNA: TGTGCCAGCAGCTTGTGGGACACCATAGTCGCTGAAGCTTTCTTT
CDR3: CASSLWDTIVAEAFF

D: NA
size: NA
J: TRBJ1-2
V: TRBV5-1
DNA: TGCGCCAGCAGCTTGGAGGCGACAAACTATGGCTACACCTTC
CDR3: CASSLEATNYGYTF

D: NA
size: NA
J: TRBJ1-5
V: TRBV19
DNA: TGTGCCAGTAGTGTGACAGGCAAAACCAATCAGCCCCAGCATTTT
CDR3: CASSVTGKTNQPQHF

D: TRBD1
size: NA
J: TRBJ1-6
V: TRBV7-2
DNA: TGTGCCAGCAGCTTACAGGGGGGCACGAATTCACCCCTCCACTTT
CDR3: CASSLQGGTNSPLHF

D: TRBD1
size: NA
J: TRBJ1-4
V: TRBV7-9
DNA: TGTGCCAGCAGCCCTCGGACAGGGGCTACTAATGAAAAACTGTTTTTT
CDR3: CASSPRTGATNEKLFF